This T cell receptor beta chain stems from a study of blood T cell repertoires in COVID-19. Overall study: From the United States, Italy and Spain came samples of acute and convalescent COVID-19. T cells, B-cell-depleted T cells, or PBMCs supplied cDNA or gDNA.

Per the original methods: The authors estimated nucleated cell counts from reference gene primer amplification. Generated by immunoSEQ multiplex PCR, the TCRdb table keeps only in-frame clones and is missing some. V and J calls plus clone size are reproduced from that table; the DNA served to infer D and trimming. This sample has 65,000 to 95,000 clones, with roughly 90% found just once. Trimming cost V 0 bases and J 4 bases, with 12 bases left between them. This CDR3 spans 15 amino acids. The germline V gene encodes CDR1 LGHNA and CDR2 YSLEER. The sample taken for sequencing was peripheral blood. The chain has TRBV4-3 and TRBJ1-2, with D possibly TRBD1 on 5 matching bases. The TCR comes from a man aged 50-59 years with active COVID-19. Written as DNA, the CDR3 is TGCGCCAGCAGCCAAGATACAGGAGTATTCTATGGCTACACCTTC. It specifies CASSQDTGVFYGYTF.